The 28 T cell receptor beta chains in this list originate from one sample, sequenced in a study of cytomegalovirus exposure and HLA in healthy donors. Use of 60 Vbeta and 13 Jbeta primers characterized the PCR. Produced via immunoSEQ multiplex PCR; TCRdb's table is partial and in-frame only. The sample records about 68,000 clones, 80% to 90% being singletons. The sequenced sample consisted of PBMCs. Source of these receptors: a human donor in good health.

This chain connects TRBV7-6 to TRBJ1-3; 9 bases match TRBD1. J gave up 4 bases and V 5 bases, and 6 bases lay outside the gene matches. Germline assignment: CDR1 SGHVS and CDR2 FNYEAQ. This CDR3 contains 15 residues. CDR3 in DNA: TGTGCCAGCAGCCCAAGGACAGGGGACGGAAACACCATATATTTT. Protein sequence: CASSPRTGDGNTIYF.

This chain uses TRBV7-3 with TRBJ2-3; 10 bases fit TRBD2. CDR1 SGHTA and CDR2 FQGTGA come from the germline V gene. This CDR3 spans 18 amino acids. Trimming cost V 2 bases and J 2 bases; bases outside gene matches: 10. CDR3 residues: CASSLWDLAGETTDTQYF. The CDR3, as DNA: TGTGCCAGCAGCTTATGGGACCTAGCGGGGGAGACCACAGATACGCAGTATTTT.

V is TRBV28 and J is TRBJ2-7; a possible D gene is TRBD2 (5 bases). In germline, CDR1 is MDHEN, CDR2 SYDVKM. V lost 3 bases, J lost 4 bases, and 16 bases lay in between. The CDR3 loop spans 15 amino acids. The CDR3 sequence is CASSFIGMRRYEQYF. The DNA of the CDR3 is TGTGCCAGCAGTTTTATCGGGATGAGGAGGTACGAGCAGTACTTC. The whole variable domain, remainder taken from reference TRBV28 and TRBJ2-7, is DVKVTQSSRYLVKRTGEKVFLECVQDMDHENMFWYRQDPGLGLRLIYFSYDVKMKEKGDIPEGYSVSREKKERFSLILESASTNQTSMYLCASSFIGMRRYEQYFGPGTRLTVT.

This clone has a single count. The J gene is TRBJ2-3, the V gene TRBV5-4, with TRBD2 identical over 13 bases. Germline V gene sequence: CDR1 SGHNT, CDR2 YYREEE (reference sequence). The J segment lost 3 bases and the V segment lost 4 bases, leaving 2 bases of the junction unmatched. The CDR3 runs to 15 residues. CDR3 nucleotide sequence: TGTGCCAGCAGCGCGGGACTAGCGGGGACAGATACGCAGTATTTT. Its protein product is CASSAGLAGTDTQYF.

V is TRBV9 and J is TRBJ1-1; weak D call: TRBD1 (5 bases). V was cut by 0 bases and J by 4 bases, with 13 bases left in between. The CDR3 is made up of 15 amino acids. From germline, CDR1 is SGDLS and CDR2 YYNGEE. The CDR3 coding sequence is TGTGCCAGCAGCGTAGTTGACAGTTTGACCACTGAAGCTTTCTTT. Encoded protein: CASSVVDSLTTEAFF.

The chain uses TRBV25-1 and TRBJ2-7, with a tentative D call TRBD1 (6 bases). Germline V gene lookup returns CDR1 MGHDK and CDR2 SYGVNS. V was pared by 2 bases and J by 13 bases, with 12 bases between. This CDR3 is 11 amino acids long. CDR3 region: CASSEVGGLYF. The DNA of the CDR3 is TGTGCCAGCAGTGAAGTAGGGGGTCTCTACTTC.

This clone showed up just a few times. This chain uses TRBV20-1 with TRBJ2-5; unclear D gene. V was cut by 3 bases and J by 3 bases, with 5 bases left in between. The CDR3 consists of 11 residues. The germline V gene encodes CDR1 DFQATT and CDR2 SNEGSKA (reference sequence). DNA of the CDR3: TGCAGTGCTAGCCCTAAAGAGACCCAGTACTTC. It yields the protein CSASPKETQYF.

V gene TRBV7-2 combines with J gene TRBJ2-3; 11 bases fit TRBD2. V trimming: 3 bases; J trimming: 5 bases; junction bases outside the gene matches: 7. CDR1 and CDR2 (germline): SGHTA, FQGNSA. The CDR3 totals 16 residues. This chain's CDR3 is CASSLLAGGPVDTQYF. CDR3 DNA: TGTGCCAGCAGCTTGCTAGCGGGGGGTCCAGTAGATACGCAGTATTTT.

The rearrangement joins TRBV19 to TRBJ1-1, with TRBD1 matching over 9 bases. Per the germline V gene, CDR1 is LNHDA and CDR2 is SQIVND (reference sequence). The CDR3 has 13 amino acids. V was clipped by 5 bases and J by 6 bases; unmatched bases: 4. The CDR3 bases are TGTGCCAGTAGTTGGGACAGGGAGTCTGAAGCTTTCTTT. Amino acid sequence: CASSWDRESEAFF.

The chain recombines TRBV19 with TRBJ1-1; 7 bases align to TRBD1. The CDR3 is 15 residues long. The ends lost 5 bases at V and 6 bases at J; junction bases unmatched: 12. Germline V lookup: CDR1 LNHDA, CDR2 SQIVND (reference sequence). The CDR3 region has the DNA TGTGCCAGTAGTCCTCTTTTGGGTCAGGGGGCTGAAGCTTTCTTT. Protein: CASSPLLGQGAEAFF.

The chain has TRBV7-6 and TRBJ2-1; 10 bases agree with TRBD2. J gave up 4 bases and V 3 bases, and 6 bases lay outside the gene matches. CDR3 length: 16 amino acids. In germline, CDR1 is SGHVS, CDR2 FNYEAQ. The CDR3 DNA sequence: TGTGCCAGCAGCTTGCCAACTAGCGGGGAGTACAATGAGCAGTTCTTC. Protein: CASSLPTSGEYNEQFF.

The V gene is TRBV18, the J gene TRBJ1-4; 9 bases line up with TRBD1. The germline V gene encodes CDR1 KGHSH and CDR2 LQKENI. Trimming removed 3 bases from V and 7 bases from J; junction bases left unmatched: 6. The CDR3 totals 15 residues. Written as DNA, the CDR3 is TGTGCCAGCTCACCTACCGGGACAGGGTCTGAAAAACTGTTTTTT. This codes for CASSPTGTGSEKLFF.

The chain uses TRBV5-4 and TRBJ2-2, with 15 bases that match TRBD2. Germline trimming cut 1 base from V and 0 bases from J; bases unmatched to any gene: 7. CDR3 length equals 20 residues. Germline loops: CDR1 SGHNT, CDR2 YYREEE (reference sequence). The CDR3 nucleotides are TGTGCCAGCAGCTTGTCGATGGGACTAGCGGGGGGCTCGAACACCGGGGAGCTGTTTTTT. Amino acid sequence: CASSLSMGLAGGSNTGELFF.

This clone was observed a handful of times. The chain carries TRBV10-3 and TRBJ1-5; possibly TRBD1 for D (6 bases). From germline, CDR1 is ENHRY and CDR2 SYGVKD. The CDR3 totals 14 residues. V was pared by 6 bases and J by 3 bases, with 12 bases between. The CDR3 DNA sequence: TGTGCCATCAGGTCCGAGGGGGACAATCAGCCCCAGCATTTT. It yields the protein CAIRSEGDNQPQHF.

This chain links TRBV7-9 with TRBJ1-4; D is ambiguous. The CDR3 extends over 12 amino acids. Deletions cut 0 bases from V and 12 bases from J, with 8 bases between. CDR1 is SEHNR and CDR2 is FQNEAQ in the germline V gene (reference sequence). In DNA, the CDR3 is TGTGCCAGCAGCTTAGCCCTCCAGGAACTGTTTTTT. Amino acids: CASSLALQELFF. The entire variable domain, with the rest obtained from reference TRBV7-9 and TRBJ1-4, is as follows: DTGVSQNPRHKITKRGQNVTFRCDPISEHNRLYWYRQTLGQGPEFLTYFQNEAQLEKSRLLSDRFSAERPKGSFSTLEIQRTEQGDSAMYLCASSLALQELFFGSGTQLSVL.

The CDR3 region is CASSPRQGQGNEQFF. The CDR3 bases are TGTGCCAGCAGCCCCCGGCAGGGACAGGGGAATGAGCAGTTCTTC. The rearrangement links TRBV7-8 to TRBJ2-1; 10 bases map to TRBD1. This CDR3 spans 15 amino acids. Germline trimming cut 5 bases from V and 7 bases from J; bases unmatched to any gene: 8. In germline, CDR1 is SGHVS, CDR2 FQNEAQ.

The chain recombines TRBV6-6 with TRBJ2-7; 9 positions agree with TRBD1. With 6 bases clipped from V and 5 bases from J, the junction kept 8 bases outside the gene matches. Germline CDR1 and CDR2: MNHNY and SVGAGI (reference sequence). The CDR3 runs to 14 residues. DNA of the CDR3: TGTGCCAGCAGCCGACAGGGGGAGCGCCACGAGCAGTACTTC. Its protein is CASSRQGERHEQYF.

The gene calls are TRBV29-1 and TRBJ2-7, with 7 bases fitting TRBD1. V gave up 7 bases and J gave up 4 bases; unmatched junction bases: 10. This CDR3 is 13 amino acids long. CDR1 and CDR2 from the germline V gene are SQVTM and ANQGSEA. Here the CDR3 DNA reads TGCAGCGCCGTGACAGGGAACGGTTACGAGCAGTACTTC. Translation gives CSAVTGNGYEQYF.

The chain has TRBV5-1 and TRBJ2-1; TRBD2 matches 7 bases. V trimming: 3 bases; J trimming: 4 bases; junction bases outside the gene matches: 4. CDR1 is SGHRS, CDR2 YFSETQ, per germline. This CDR3 comprises 14 residues. CDR3 protein: CASSSISGYNEQFF. In DNA, the CDR3 is TGCGCCAGCAGCTCGATTAGCGGGTACAATGAGCAGTTCTTC.

The genes are TRBV5-6 and TRBJ2-3, with 9 positions matching TRBD2. Germline-derived CDR1 and CDR2 are SGHDT and YYEEEE. The CDR3 runs to 14 residues. The trim removed 4 bases at V and 6 bases at J, leaving 6 bases unmatched. The CDR3 DNA reads as TGTGCCAGCAGCAAAGCGGGGGGAGGGGATACGCAGTATTTT. Encoded protein: CASSKAGGGDTQYF.

This clone was counted only a few times. The chain employs TRBV5-1 and TRBJ1-6; D might be TRBD1 (6 bases). Germline assignment: CDR1 SGHRS and CDR2 YFSETQ. The ends were cut back, 2 bases at V and 10 bases at J, with 13 bases in the middle. This CDR3 region has 14 residues. The CDR3 sequence: CASSLGTSVSPLHF. The CDR3, as DNA: TGCGCCAGCAGCTTAGGGACATCAGTCTCACCCCTCCACTTT.

In its sample, this clone was seen a few times. V usage is TRBV14 and J usage is TRBJ2-2, with D possibly being TRBD1 (6 bases). There are 16 residues in the CDR3. CDR1 is SGHDN, CDR2 FVKESK, per germline. V dropped 4 bases and J dropped 4 bases, with 16 bases sitting between them. As DNA, the CDR3 is TGTGCCAGCAGCCTTCGGCCAGGGGCTCGCACCGGGGAGCTGTTTTTT. Translation: CASSLRPGARTGELFF. Variable domain in full (rest from reference TRBV14 and TRBJ2-2): EAGVTQFPSHSVIEKGQTVTLRCDPISGHDNLYWYRRVMGKEIKFLLHFVKESKQDESGMPNNRFLAERTGGTYSTLKVQPAELEDSGVYFCASSLRPGARTGELFFGEGSRLTVL.

This rearrangement joins TRBV4-1 to TRBJ1-2; 7 bases match TRBD1. After removal of 4 bases from V and 4 bases from J, the junction contained 6 bases not matched to a gene. The CDR3 runs 14 residues. Germline loops: CDR1 MGHRA, CDR2 YSYEKL. The CDR3 bases are TGCGCCAGCAGCCCGGGACAGTCGGGCTATGGCTACACCTTC. It specifies CASSPGQSGYGYTF.

The gene calls are TRBV18 and TRBJ1-1; tentative D call: TRBD1 (6 bases). V dropped 0 bases and J dropped 4 bases, with 12 bases sitting between them. The CDR3 runs to 15 residues. Germline-derived CDR1 and CDR2 are KGHSH and LQKENI. The CDR3 sequence is CASSPPNREGTEAFF. Written as DNA, the CDR3 is TGTGCCAGCTCACCACCGAACAGGGAGGGCACTGAAGCTTTCTTT.

The chain carries TRBV4-2 and TRBJ1-4, with 9 bases that match TRBD1. CDR3 length: 15 residues. CDR1 LGHNA and CDR2 YNFKEQ come from the germline V gene. Unmatched junction bases numbered 3, after V lost 4 bases and J lost 3 bases. The chain's CDR3 is CASSPTGGSNEKLFF. In nucleotides, the CDR3 is TGTGCCAGCAGCCCGACAGGGGGATCTAATGAAAAACTGTTTTTT.

V is TRBV7-9 and J is TRBJ1-5, with 7 bases that match TRBD1. There are 14 residues in the CDR3. The V gene's germline CDR1 is SEHNR and CDR2 FQNEAQ (reference sequence). Trimming at V came to 4 bases and at J to 3 bases, leaving 3 bases not matched to a gene. CDR3 DNA: TGTGCCAGCAGCTCGACAGGGCCCAATCAGCCCCAGCATTTT. This encodes CASSSTGPNQPQHF.

CDR3 region: CASSLDGNYGYTF. The CDR3 DNA is TGTGCCAGCAGCTTAGACGGTAACTATGGCTACACCTTC. The chain employs TRBV11-2 and TRBJ1-2; no definite D call. V lost 0 bases, J lost 1 base, and 3 bases lay in between. Germline loops: CDR1 SGHAT, CDR2 FQNNGV. The CDR3 has 13 residues.

Written as DNA, the CDR3 is TGTGCCAGCAGCTTAGCGGCAGGGGGCGGTCGGGAGACCCAGTACTTC. The encoded protein is CASSLAAGGGRETQYF. The chain links TRBV13 to TRBJ2-5, with 8 nucleotides matching TRBD1. V gave up 1 base and J gave up 5 bases; unmatched junction bases: 9. CDR1 and CDR2 (germline): PRHDT, FYEKMQ (reference sequence). This CDR3 region has 16 residues.